The present entry profiles one TCR beta chain with its context. From germline, CDR1 is SGHNT and CDR2 YYREEE (reference sequence). This CDR3 spans 16 amino acids. The junction had 6 bases not matched to a gene; V was cut back by 2 bases and J by 3 bases. Every donor, a Caucasian adult, lived in Nashville, Tennessee. Profiling relied on immunoSEQ multiplex PCR, and the TCRdb table lists in-frame clones only, not all of them. The sample lists roughly 530,000 clones, approximately 95% seen once, with roughly 0.06% in the top ten. The sample is drawn from a study of shared clonotypes between healthy human individuals.

The gene calls are TRBV5-4 and TRBJ2-1; 9 positions agree with TRBD2. What was sequenced was naive CD4+ T cells sorted from blood. The subset: CD45RA+ positively selected. This clonotype was obtained from a woman in her 30s in good health. DNA for the CDR3: TGTGCCAGCAGCTTAGCGGGAGGCCGGGGCTACAATGAGCAGTTCTTC. Amino acids: CASSLAGGRGYNEQFF.